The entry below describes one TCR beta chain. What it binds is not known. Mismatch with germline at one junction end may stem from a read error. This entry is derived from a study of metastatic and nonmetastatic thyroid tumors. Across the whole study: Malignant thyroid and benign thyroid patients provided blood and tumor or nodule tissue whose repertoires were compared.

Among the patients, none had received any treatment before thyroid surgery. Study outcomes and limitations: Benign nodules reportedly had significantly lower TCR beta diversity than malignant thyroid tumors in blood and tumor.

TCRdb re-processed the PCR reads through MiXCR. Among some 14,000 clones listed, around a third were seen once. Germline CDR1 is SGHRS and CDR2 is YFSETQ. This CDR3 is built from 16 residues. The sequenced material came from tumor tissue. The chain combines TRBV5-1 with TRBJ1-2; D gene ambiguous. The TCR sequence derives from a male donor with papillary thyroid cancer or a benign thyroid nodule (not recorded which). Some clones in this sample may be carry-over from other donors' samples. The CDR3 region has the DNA TGCGCCAGCTGCTTGGGAGTCGGGGAGGTAACCTATGGCTACACCTTC. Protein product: CASCLGVGEVTYGYTF. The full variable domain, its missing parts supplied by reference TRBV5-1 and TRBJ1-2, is KAGVTQTPRYLIKTRGQQVTLSCSPISGHRSVSWYQQTPGQGLQFLFEYFSETQRNKGNFPGRFSGRQFSNSRSEMNVSTLELGDSALYLCASCLGVGEVTYGYTFGSGTRLTVV.